This entry lists 10 T cell receptor beta chains sequenced from one sample in a study of cytomegalovirus exposure and HLA in healthy donors. The primer mix had 60 Vbeta and 13 Jbeta primers. The method was immunoSEQ multiplex PCR; TCRdb's version includes in-frame clones alone and lacks a portion of them. The table records some 140,000 clones, 80% of them present only once. Sequencing input: PBMCs. These receptors were taken from a young man in good health and CMV-seronegative.

The chain links TRBV7-9 to TRBJ2-1; TRBD2 aligns across 9 bases. The junction had 15 bases not matched to a gene; V was cut back by 10 bases and J by 2 bases. Germline V gene data show CDR1 as SEHNR and CDR2 as FQNEAQ (reference sequence). CDR3 length: 17 residues. CDR3 residues: CATPPTLAGTPYNEQFF. CDR3 DNA sequence: TGTGCCACCCCGCCCACCCTAGCGGGAACCCCCTACAATGAGCAGTTCTTC.

The V call is TRBV19, the J call TRBJ2-5; perhaps TRBD2 as D (5 bases). Trimming shortened V by 8 bases and J by 5 bases, and 12 bases separated the two germline ends. Per germline, CDR1 LNHDA and CDR2 SQIVND (reference sequence). This CDR3 is built from 12 residues. In DNA, the CDR3 is TGTGCCAGTCGCCTAGCCGGCGAGACCCAGTACTTC. This sequence encodes CASRLAGETQYF.

J is TRBJ2-7 and V is TRBV7-2, with TRBD1 as a possible D gene (5 bases). The CDR3 is made up of 15 amino acids. V lost 1 base, J lost 2 bases, and 12 bases lay in between. CDR1 and CDR2 (germline): SGHTA, FQGNSA. The DNA for the CDR3 is TGTGCCAGCAGCTTAGGACAGCCTAACACCTACGAGCAGTACTTC. Its translation is CASSLGQPNTYEQYF.

This clone was counted between two and nine times. At one of its ends the junction is not consistent with the germline gene, which may arise from a read error. V and J are TRBV7-9 and TRBJ1-2; no definite D call. This CDR3 has 12 amino acids. Germline-derived CDR1 and CDR2 are SEHNR and FQNEAQ (reference sequence). This chain's CDR3 is CSSSLIPGGYTF. CDR3 coding DNA: TGTTCCAGCAGCTTAATTCCGGGGGGCTACACCTTC.

The V gene is TRBV5-4, the J gene TRBJ1-1; D unresolved. V was cut by 1 base and J by 2 bases, with 12 bases left in between. Germline V lookup: CDR1 SGHNT, CDR2 YYREEE (reference sequence). CDR3 length equals 15 residues. This CDR3 reads CASSLNRGANTEAFF. The CDR3 region has the DNA TGTGCCAGCAGCTTGAATCGGGGAGCAAACACTGAAGCTTTCTTT.

This clone has only a few counts. This chain's CDR3 is CASSLRESYGYTF. CDR3 in DNA: TGTGCCAGCAGCCTCAGGGAATCCTATGGCTACACCTTC. V and J are TRBV6-5 and TRBJ1-2; D possibly corresponds to TRBD1 (5 bases). CDR3 length: 13 amino acids. Germline-derived CDR1 and CDR2 are MNHEY and SVGAGI. With 6 bases removed from V and 4 bases from J, the gap between germline ends came to 12 bases.

The chain carries TRBV7-9 and TRBJ2-3, with 8 bases aligning to TRBD1. Germline V gives CDR1 SEHNR, CDR2 FQNEAQ (reference sequence). The CDR3 length is 14 residues. With 1 base clipped from V and 3 bases from J, the junction kept 0 bases outside the gene matches. Written as DNA, the CDR3 is TGTGCCAGCAGCTTAGACAGGGGGACAGATACGCAGTATTTT. Its protein product is CASSLDRGTDTQYF.

J is TRBJ2-2 and V is TRBV19, with 10 bases fitting TRBD1. J lost 3 bases, V lost 0 bases, and 1 base had no gene match. Germline assignment: CDR1 LNHDA and CDR2 SQIVND (reference sequence). CDR3 length: 16 amino acids. The CDR3 here is CASSIDDRGHTGELFF. CDR3 DNA: TGTGCCAGTAGTATAGACGACAGGGGGCACACCGGGGAGCTGTTTTTT.

This sequence joins TRBV30 and TRBJ1-1; tentatively, D is TRBD1 (6 bases). The V gene's germline CDR1 is GTSNPN and CDR2 SVGIG (reference sequence). The V gene lost 0 bases and the J gene lost 4 bases, with 12 bases spanning the gap. The CDR3 has 14 residues. The CDR3 is CAWSVGGTGTEAFF. CDR3 coding DNA: TGTGCCTGGAGTGTAGGGGGAACGGGCACTGAAGCTTTCTTT.

The rearrangement joins TRBV4-1 to TRBJ2-7, with D possibly matching TRBD2 (5 bases). This CDR3 has 13 residues. The germline V gene encodes CDR1 MGHRA and CDR2 YSYEKL. Trimming left V 4 bases short and J 1 base short, with 8 bases between. CDR3 amino acids: CASSPQRSYEQYF. The CDR3 DNA sequence: TGCGCCAGCAGCCCCCAGCGGTCCTACGAGCAGTACTTC.